Following are 28 T cell receptor beta chains from one sample sequenced in a study of blood T cell repertoires in COVID-19. Libraries were prepared by immunoSEQ multiplex PCR; TCRdb keeps only in-frame clonotypes and omits some of them. Of 130,000 or so clones listed, around 88% are singletons. What was sequenced was peripheral blood. The receptors originated from a woman aged 60-75 years with acute or convalescent COVID-19.

This chain joins TRBV3-1 (or the pseudogene TRBV3-2) and TRBJ2-3, with 10 bases lining up with TRBD2. V gave up 2 bases and J gave up 1 base; unmatched junction bases: 6. The V gene's germline CDR1 is LGHDT and CDR2 YNNKEL (reference sequence). This CDR3 region has 17 residues. This CDR3 reads CASSQYLAGAGTDTQYF. The DNA for the CDR3 is TGTGCCAGCAGCCAATACCTAGCGGGGGCGGGCACAGATACGCAGTATTTT.

The rearrangement joins TRBV4-2 to TRBJ2-3, with 7 bases matching TRBD2. With 4 bases clipped from V and 1 base from J, the junction kept 8 bases outside the gene matches. The germline V gene has CDR1 LGHNA and CDR2 YNFKEQ. The CDR3 runs 16 residues. CDR3 in amino acids: CASSPRGTSGTDTQYF. CDR3 nucleotide sequence: TGTGCCAGCAGCCCCCGGGGCACTAGCGGCACAGATACGCAGTATTTT.

The chain carries TRBV28 and TRBJ1-2; TRBD1 is a possible D gene (5 bases). This CDR3 is built from 14 residues. Germline lookup yields CDR1 MDHEN and CDR2 SYDVKM. The V gene lost 7 bases and the J gene lost 6 bases, with 18 bases spanning the gap. As DNA, the CDR3 is TGTGCCAGCACCCAAGGGGTGAGGTGGGATGGCTACACCTTC. It codes for CASTQGVRWDGYTF.

This chain links TRBV5-6 with TRBJ1-2; no reliable D call. The germline V gene has CDR1 SGHDT and CDR2 YYEEEE. V was pared by 5 bases and J by 4 bases, with 15 bases between. The CDR3 loop spans 14 amino acids. DNA for the CDR3: TGTGCCAGCAGTCTCGGAACGGGTTTCTATGGCTACACCTTC. Its protein product is CASSLGTGFYGYTF.

V usage is TRBV18 and J usage is TRBJ1-4; D is ambiguous. Trimming shortened V by 6 bases and J by 8 bases, and 19 bases separated the two germline ends. The CDR3 runs to 15 residues. Germline V lookup: CDR1 KGHSH, CDR2 LQKENI. CDR3: CASSPGGADIEKLFF. DNA for the CDR3: TGTGCCAGCTCGCCGGGAGGAGCAGATATAGAAAAACTGTTTTTT.

V and J are TRBV9 and TRBJ2-2; TRBD2 matches at 7 bases. Trimming removed 0 bases from V and 4 bases from J; junction bases left unmatched: 15. The CDR3 has 19 residues. Germline V CDR1 and CDR2: SGDLS, YYNGEE. CDR3 amino acids: CASSVATVRGMPRTGELFF. CDR3 DNA: TGTGCCAGCAGCGTAGCTACTGTGCGGGGGATGCCGCGCACCGGGGAGCTGTTTTTT.

This clone was found a few times. The chain is built from TRBV27 and TRBJ2-1; 8 bases line up with TRBD2. The V gene end was trimmed by 6 bases and the J gene end by 2 bases; junction bases not matched to a gene: 3. The germline V gene has CDR1 MNHEY and CDR2 SMNVEV (reference sequence). The CDR3 has 14 amino acids. In DNA form, the CDR3 reads TGTGCCAGCAGCCCAGCGGGGGCCTACAATGAGCAGTTCTTC. It yields the protein CASSPAGAYNEQFF.

Worth noting for this clone: Other DNA sequences from this sample encode an identical CDR3 as well. V usage is TRBV9 and J usage is TRBJ2-7; TRBD1 aligns across 7 bases. V lost 3 bases to trimming and J lost 2 bases; unmatched junction nucleotides: 2. The CDR3 is made up of 13 amino acids. Looked up from germline, CDR1 is SGDLS and CDR2 is YYNGEE. DNA for the CDR3: TGTGCCAGCAGCGCCGGGACAGCCTACGAGCAGTACTTC. It yields the protein CASSAGTAYEQYF.

J is TRBJ2-3 and V is TRBV9; D remains ambiguous. V was trimmed by 1 base and J by 5 bases, leaving 5 bases between them. Germline V lookup: CDR1 SGDLS, CDR2 YYNGEE. The CDR3 spans 12 residues. The CDR3 loop reads CASSVSLDTQYF. CDR3 bases: TGTGCCAGCAGCGTATCCTTAGATACGCAGTATTTT.

The chain carries TRBV9 and TRBJ1-3, with D possibly matching TRBD1 (6 bases). Between the trimmed V and J ends, which lost 4 bases and 0 bases, there was a span of 8 bases. The length of the CDR3 is 14 residues. Germline V gene lookup returns CDR1 SGDLS and CDR2 YYNGEE. CDR3 bases: TGTGCCAGCAGCCTGGACAGCTCTGGAAACACCATATATTTT. It translates to CASSLDSSGNTIYF.

V and J are TRBV28 and TRBJ1-4; 8 bases fit TRBD1. This CDR3 is 15 amino acids long. Looked up from germline, CDR1 is MDHEN and CDR2 is SYDVKM. With 5 bases clipped from V and 4 bases from J, the junction kept 6 bases outside the gene matches. CDR3 sequence reads: CASSPIGTGNEKLFF. The CDR3 region has the DNA TGTGCCAGCAGTCCTATAGGGACAGGTAATGAAAAACTGTTTTTT.

The rearrangement uses TRBV5-1 and TRBJ2-1; D remains unclear. Trimming took off 2 bases at V and 8 bases at J, with 11 bases between the two ends. Germline V gene sequence: CDR1 SGHRS, CDR2 YFSETQ. The CDR3 is made up of 13 amino acids. Written as DNA, the CDR3 is TGCGCCAGCAGCTTCGGTCCCGGTCATGAGCAGTTCTTC. This codes for CASSFGPGHEQFF.

This clone was detected a few times. This chain joins TRBV27 and TRBJ1-1, with TRBD1 matching 10 bases. Per the germline V gene, CDR1 is MNHEY and CDR2 is SMNVEV (reference sequence). CDR3 length: 16 residues. Germline trimming cut 6 bases from V and 0 bases from J; bases unmatched to any gene: 7. The CDR3, as DNA: TGTGCCAGCAGGCGTGGGACAGGGGCTCTGAACACTGAAGCTTTCTTT. Translation gives CASRRGTGALNTEAFF.

The chain is built from TRBV19 and TRBJ1-4; 12 bases are a match to TRBD1. The V segment lost 4 bases and the J segment 7 bases; nucleotides outside the gene matches: 1. The germline gives CDR1 LNHDA, CDR2 SQIVND (reference sequence). The CDR3 has 14 residues. CDR3 amino acids: CASSTGQGAEKLFF. DNA for the CDR3: TGTGCCAGTAGTACGGGACAGGGGGCTGAAAAACTGTTTTTT.

The J gene is TRBJ1-2, the V gene TRBV7-8, with D uncertain. Germline V gene sequence: CDR1 SGHVS, CDR2 FQNEAQ. The CDR3 consists of 13 residues. Trimming left V 1 base short and J 3 bases short, with 6 bases between. DNA for the CDR3: TGTGCCAGCAGCTTAGACCGGGACTATGGCTACACCTTC. Translating gives CASSLDRDYGYTF.

The chain couples TRBV6-1 to TRBJ1-2; no clear D gene. This CDR3 is built from 14 residues. Germline V gene data show CDR1 as MNHNS and CDR2 as SASEGT. V was trimmed by 5 bases and J by 3 bases, leaving 13 bases between them. The CDR3 sequence is CASSSLDSDYGYTF. Written as DNA, the CDR3 is TGTGCCAGCAGTTCTCTTGACTCGGACTATGGCTACACCTTC.

The CDR3 is CASSLGKTPYEQYF. CDR3 coding DNA: TGTGCCAGCAGCTTAGGAAAGACACCTTACGAGCAGTACTTC. V usage is TRBV7-2 and J usage is TRBJ2-7; the D is unclear. The CDR3 contains 14 residues. CDR1 SGHTA and CDR2 FQGNSA come from the germline V gene. Deletions cut 1 base from V and 4 bases from J, with 11 bases between.

The V and J genes are TRBV11-3 and TRBJ2-1; weak D call: TRBD2 (7 bases). The CDR3 loop spans 14 amino acids. Trimming cost V 1 base and J 9 bases, with 13 bases left between them. CDR1 is SGHNT, CDR2 YENEEA, per germline. CDR3 bases: TGTGCCAGCAGCTTAGCAACAGGGAGGGGTGAGCAGTTCTTC. It encodes CASSLATGRGEQFF.

The V gene is TRBV20-1, the J gene TRBJ2-5, with 7 bases matching TRBD1. The length of the CDR3 is 14 residues. V was pared by 3 bases and J by 1 base, with 5 bases of the junction left unmatched. Per germline, CDR1 DFQATT and CDR2 SNEGSKA (reference sequence). The DNA of the CDR3 is TGCAGTGCTAGTGGGACAGCCCGCCAAGAGACCCAGTACTTC. It is translated as CSASGTARQETQYF.

This CDR3 is CATTRGAGNTEAFF. The CDR3, as DNA: TGTGCCACCACCCGGGGGGCAGGGAACACTGAAGCTTTCTTT. The chain joins TRBV6-5 to TRBJ1-1; D might be TRBD1 (6 bases). The CDR3 runs to 14 residues. Germline CDR1 MNHEY, CDR2 SVGAGI. Between the trimmed V and J ends, which lost 10 bases and 1 base, there was a span of 16 bases.

J is TRBJ2-3 and V is TRBV3-1 (or the pseudogene TRBV3-2); 11 bases line up with TRBD2. V lost 1 base to trimming and J lost 6 bases; unmatched junction nucleotides: 6. Per germline, CDR1 LGHDT and CDR2 YNNKEL (reference sequence). The CDR3 is made up of 16 amino acids. The CDR3 DNA sequence: TGTGCCAGCAGCCAAGTTAGCGGGGGGGCCTTCGATACGCAGTATTTT. This sequence encodes CASSQVSGGAFDTQYF.

The chain couples TRBV5-1 to TRBJ1-5, with a tentative D call TRBD1 (5 bases). Germline CDR1 is SGHRS and CDR2 is YFSETQ. Trimming took 2 bases from V and 4 from J, leaving 10 bases between them. This CDR3 is 14 amino acids long. The CDR3 sequence: CASSFDSGNQPQHF. The CDR3 nucleotides are TGCGCCAGCAGCTTCGACAGTGGGAATCAGCCCCAGCATTTT. The whole variable domain, filled in from reference TRBV5-1 and TRBJ1-5, reads KAGVTQTPRYLIKTRGQQVTLSCSPISGHRSVSWYQQTPGQGLQFLFEYFSETQRNKGNFPGRFSGRQFSNSRSEMNVSTLELGDSALYLCASSFDSGNQPQHFGDGTRLSIL.

This clone came up once. The chain employs TRBV6-1 and TRBJ1-2, with a tentative D call TRBD1 (6 bases). CDR3 length: 17 amino acids. V lost 1 base and J lost 8, with 23 bases in between. CDR1 is MNHNS and CDR2 is SASEGT in the germline V gene. CDR3 sequence: CASSEGAGADFVPGYTF. In DNA form, the CDR3 reads TGTGCCAGCAGTGAAGGTGCGGGGGCCGATTTTGTTCCGGGCTACACCTTC.

The chain links TRBV7-2 to TRBJ2-7; 9 positions match TRBD1. The CDR3 has 14 residues. After removal of 5 bases from V and 4 bases from J, the junction contained 6 bases not matched to a gene. In germline, CDR1 is SGHTA, CDR2 FQGNSA. The CDR3 bases are TGTGCCAGCAGCCCGAGGACAGGGGAGTACGAGCAGTACTTC. The encoded protein is CASSPRTGEYEQYF.

The gene calls are TRBV28 and TRBJ1-1; possible D gene TRBD1, 6 bases. The V gene's germline CDR1 is MDHEN and CDR2 SYDVKM. The CDR3 length is 14 residues. The V end lost 2 bases, the J end lost 1 base, and 8 bases lay between the germline ends. The CDR3 nucleotides read TGTGCCAGCAGTTTACGAGGGGGGAACACTGAAGCTTTCTTT. Protein product: CASSLRGGNTEAFF.

This rearrangement joins TRBV29-1 to TRBJ2-5; 8 positions match TRBD1. This CDR3 has 11 residues. The ends lost 6 bases at V and 4 bases at J; junction bases unmatched: 1. Germline CDR1 SQVTM, CDR2 ANQGSEA. The CDR3 sequence: CSVQGAETQYF. Here the CDR3 DNA reads TGCAGCGTCCAGGGGGCAGAGACCCAGTACTTC.

This chain links TRBV11-1 with TRBJ2-5; TRBD1 agrees at 7 bases. CDR3 length: 14 amino acids. The junction had 7 bases not matched to a gene; V was cut back by 5 bases and J by 4 bases. Germline loops: CDR1 SGHAT, CDR2 FQDESV (reference sequence). CDR3 region: CASSLGDRGETQYF. The CDR3 nucleotides read TGTGCCAGCAGCCTCGGGGACAGAGGAGAGACCCAGTACTTC.

The count of this clone is one. The chain has TRBV6-5 and TRBJ2-2; no clear D. Germline lookup yields CDR1 MNHEY and CDR2 SVGAGI. Trimming stripped 2 bases from V and 3 bases from J, with 4 bases between. This CDR3 has 13 residues. CDR3: CASSYADTGELFF. In DNA form, the CDR3 reads TGTGCCAGCAGTTACGCGGACACCGGGGAGCTGTTTTTT.